These T cell receptor beta chains were read from a single sample in a study of siplizumab effects on memory and regulatory T cells. The method was immunoSEQ multiplex PCR; TCRdb's version includes in-frame clones alone and lacks a portion of them. This sample has 37,000 or so clones; approximately 88% occur once, and the top ten carry roughly 0.25%. Material: naive CD4+ T cells sorted from blood. Receptors were obtained from a human donor in good health. CDR3s include the opening cysteine and the closing phenylalanine or tryptophan. The order of the fields is J gene, V gene, clone size, D gene, CDR3 DNA, CDR3 protein. A D gene is named only where the DNA matches it firmly. Size is stated for part of the rows, as once, few or many counts, or as a class when the clone is expanded.

>TRBJ2-7|TRBV18|.|.
TGTGCCAGCTCACTACCGGGTCCTTCCTACGAGCAGTACTTC
CASSLPGPSYEQYF
>TRBJ2-2|TRBV2|once|TRBD2
TGTGCCAGCAGTCCTGCCGGGACTAGCGGCACCGGGGAGCTGTTTTTT
CASSPAGTSGTGELFF
>TRBJ2-3|TRBV29-1|.|.
TGCAGCGTTTCTCTCGGGGGTGTTACAGATACGCAGTATTTT
CSVSLGGVTDTQYF
>TRBJ1-6|TRBV5-4|.|.
TGTGCCAGCAGCTTGGCTTATCTGAATTCACCCCTCCACTTT
CASSLAYLNSPLHF
>TRBJ1-2|TRBV9|.|.
TGTGCCAGCAGCGTAGTTCAGGGAAATGGAGGCTACACCTTC
CASSVVQGNGGYTF
>TRBJ1-3|TRBV15|.|TRBD1
TGTGCCACCAGCACCGAAGGGACAGTCCCTGGAAACACCATATATTTT
CATSTEGTVPGNTIYF
>TRBJ2-7|TRBV27|.|TRBD2
TGTGCCAGCCAAAAGACTAGCGAGGCCTACGAGCAGTACTTC
CASQKTSEAYEQYF
>TRBJ1-2|TRBV6-5|.|.
TGTGCCAGCCGTGGTGGAAAAGGGAACTATGGCTACACCTTC
CASRGGKGNYGYTF
>TRBJ1-2|TRBV7-6|.|.
TGTGCCAGCAGCTTGGGGCAGCTTGGGGGCTACACCTTC
CASSLGQLGGYTF
>TRBJ2-1|TRBV19|.|.
TGTGCCAGTAGGTCCGGGGACTCCAGCCATGAGCAGTTCTTC
CASRSGDSSHEQFF
>TRBJ2-5|TRBV19|.|TRBD2
TGTGCCAGTAGTCTGACGACTAGCGGAATGTACCAAGAGACCCAGTACTTC
CASSLTTSGMYQETQYF
>TRBJ2-1|TRBV10-3|.|.
TGTGCCATCAGTGATGGGACGCACAATGAGCAGTTCTTC
CAISDGTHNEQFF
>TRBJ2-7|TRBV6-5|.|.
TGTGCCAGCAGTTACTCCCGGGGGTACTACGAGCAGTACTTC
CASSYSRGYYEQYF
>TRBJ2-7|TRBV9|.|TRBD2
TGTGCCAGCAGCTCGGCTAGCGGGAGGGGCGAGCAGTACTTC
CASSSASGRGEQYF
>TRBJ2-3|TRBV2|.|TRBD1
TGTGCCAGTCGGGACAGGGTCAGCCCAGATACGCAGTATTTT
CASRDRVSPDTQYF
>TRBJ2-2|TRBV7-7|.|TRBD1
TGTGCTAGCAGCCCGACAGGGGGGGCCGGGGAGCTGTTTTTT
CASSPTGGAGELFF
>TRBJ1-4|TRBV15|.|TRBD1
TGTGCCACCAGCAGAGGAAACAGCGTACAGGGGAAACTGTTTTTT
CATSRGNSVQGKLFF
>TRBJ2-5|TRBV10-1|.|TRBD2
TGCGCCAGCAGTGAGACGGGAGGGGGGGAAGAGACCCAGTACTTC
CASSETGGGEETQYF
>TRBJ2-7|TRBV10-3|.|.
TGTGCCATCAGTGAGTCGGAAACACCCGTACTCTACGAGCAGTACTTC
CAISESETPVLYEQYF
>TRBJ1-2|TRBV6-5|.|TRBD1
TGTGCCAGCAGTTACACCGACAGGGGGCGAAACTATGGCTACACCTTC
CASSYTDRGRNYGYTF
>TRBJ2-5|TRBV6-5|.|TRBD1
TGTGCCAGCAGTCCCAGGGGGAAAGAGACCCAGTACTTC
CASSPRGKETQYF
>TRBJ1-1|TRBV6-5|.|.
TGTGCCAGCAGTTCGACTCCGCAGGTGGCTTTCTTT
CASSSTPQVAFF
>TRBJ2-1|TRBV9|.|.
TGTGCCAGCAGCGTCGCTAGCGCCAACAACAATGAGCAGTTCTTC
CASSVASANNNEQFF
>TRBJ2-3|TRBV7-9|once|TRBD2
TGTGCCAGCTTCTTGACTGCGGGGGGCGCGTCAGATACGCAGTATTTT
CASFLTAGGASDTQYF
>TRBJ2-5|TRBV9|.|TRBD1
TGTGCCAGCACCTTAAGGGACAGGGGCCAAGAGACCCAGTACTTC
CASTLRDRGQETQYF
>TRBJ2-3|TRBV5-6|.|.
TGTGCCAGCAGCGCCTCAGGAGCAGGGCTAGATACGCAGTATTTT
CASSASGAGLDTQYF
>TRBJ1-2|TRBV19|.|.
TGTGCCAGTAGAAAAAGGGCGCCGGGCTATGGCTACACCTTC
CASRKRAPGYGYTF
>TRBJ2-3|TRBV2|.|.
TGTGCCGGAACATGGGGTCTTAGCACAGATACGCAGTATTTT
CAGTWGLSTDTQYF
>TRBJ1-3|TRBV7-8|.|.
TGTGCCAGCAGCTCCATCGACGGGCTGGGTGGGAACACCATATATTTT
CASSSIDGLGGNTIYF
>TRBJ1-4|TRBV2|.|.
TGTGCCAGCAGGCCCCCCCCGGCAAAACTGTTTTTT
CASRPPPAKLFF
>TRBJ1-2|TRBV6-5|.|.
TGTGCCAGCAGTTACAGGGATAACTATGGCTACACCTTC
CASSYRDNYGYTF
>TRBJ2-3|TRBV2|.|.
TGTGCCAGCAGTTTTCCGGCCACAGATACGCAGTATTTT
CASSFPATDTQYF
>TRBJ1-6|TRBV5-6|.|.
TGTGCCAGCAGCTTATTAGCCAAATATAATTCACCCCTCCACTTT
CASSLLAKYNSPLHF
>TRBJ2-3|TRBV2|.|.
TGTGCCAGCAGTGAGAGCGATACGCAGTATTTT
CASSESDTQYF
>TRBJ1-1|TRBV6-6|few|TRBD1
TGTGCCAGCAATCAGGGGGCGAAGAACACTGAAGCTTTCTTT
CASNQGAKNTEAFF
>TRBJ2-7|TRBV28|.|.
TGTGCCAGCAGTTTGGGCAGCTCCCTCTCCTACGAGCAGTACTTC
CASSLGSSLSYEQYF
>TRBJ1-3|TRBV6-5|.|TRBD1
TGTGCCAGCGGACAGGGGCTTAACTCTGGAAACACCATATATTTT
CASGQGLNSGNTIYF
>TRBJ2-3|TRBV19|.|.
TGTGCCAGTAGGTGGACGACACGCACAGATACGCAGTATTTT
CASRWTTRTDTQYF
>TRBJ1-1|TRBV19|.|.
TGTGCCAGTAGTATTGACGACAGCCGGATCGGGAGCACTGAAGCTTTCTTT
CASSIDDSRIGSTEAFF
>TRBJ2-7|TRBV7-2|.|TRBD2
TGTGCCAGCAGCTCAATAGCGGGGGGTTACTACGAGCAGTACTTC
CASSSIAGGYYEQYF
>TRBJ2-6|TRBV9|.|.
TGTGCCAGCAGCGTAGGGGTGCCTGGGGCCAACGTCCTGACTTTC
CASSVGVPGANVLTF
>TRBJ2-1|TRBV6-5|.|TRBD2
TGTGCCAGCAGTCCAGGACTAGCGGCTAGCAATGAGCAGTTCTTC
CASSPGLAASNEQFF
>TRBJ2-1|TRBV10-3|.|TRBD1
TGTGCCATCAGTGAGTCTTTAGAGGGGGCCGGCTACAATGAGCAGTTCTTC
CAISESLEGAGYNEQFF
>TRBJ2-7|TRBV5-4|once|.
TGTGCCAGCAGCTTCCTGGGGGACTCCTACGAGCAGTACTTC
CASSFLGDSYEQYF
>TRBJ1-2|TRBV6-5|.|.
TGTGCCAGCAGTTACTCGACAGGAGGTGACTATGGCTACACCTTC
CASSYSTGGDYGYTF
>TRBJ2-3|TRBV7-9|.|TRBD1
TGTGCCAGCAGCTCGGGACAGGGGGCGGCCGATACGCAGTATTTT
CASSSGQGAADTQYF
>TRBJ2-7|TRBV30|once|.
TGTGCCTGGAGTGTACGTCGGGATTACGAGCAGTACTTC
CAWSVRRDYEQYF
>TRBJ2-5|TRBV5-1|.|.
TGCGCCAGCAGCTTGGATAAGGACTCAAGATTCTCAGAGACCCAGTACTTC
CASSLDKDSRFSETQYF
>TRBJ1-3|TRBV30|.|.
TGTGCCTGGAGGAAAACAGTGGACTCTGGAAACACCATATATTTT
CAWRKTVDSGNTIYF
>TRBJ2-2|TRBV5-1|.|.
TGCGCCAGCAATCTCGCGGGGAACACCGGGGAGCTGTTTTTT
CASNLAGNTGELFF
>TRBJ2-1|TRBV11-3|once|.
TGTGCCAGCAGCTCTAATTCCGATGAGCAGTTCTTC
CASSSNSDEQFF
>TRBJ1-1|TRBV7-6|.|.
TGTGCCAGCAGCTTAGATCAGGGTACTGAAGCTTTCTTT
CASSLDQGTEAFF